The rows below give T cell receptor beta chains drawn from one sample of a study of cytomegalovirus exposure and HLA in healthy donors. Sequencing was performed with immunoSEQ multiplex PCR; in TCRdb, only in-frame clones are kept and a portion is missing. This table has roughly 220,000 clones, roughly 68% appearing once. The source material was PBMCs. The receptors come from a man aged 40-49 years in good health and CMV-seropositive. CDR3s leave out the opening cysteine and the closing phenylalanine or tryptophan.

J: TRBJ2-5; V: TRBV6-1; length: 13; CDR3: ASGLREGRRETQY
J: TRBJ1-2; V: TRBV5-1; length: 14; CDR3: ASSLAMTGGGGGYT
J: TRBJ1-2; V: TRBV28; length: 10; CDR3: ASRGLGYGYT
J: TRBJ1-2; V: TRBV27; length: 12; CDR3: ASSSQQGPWGYT
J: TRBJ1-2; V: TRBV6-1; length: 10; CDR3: ASLGTGLGYT
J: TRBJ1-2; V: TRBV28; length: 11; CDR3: ASRIGTGRGYT
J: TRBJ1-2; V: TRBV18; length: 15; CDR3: ASSPRTGGGASDGYT
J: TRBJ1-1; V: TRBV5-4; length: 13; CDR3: ASSPDPTGPLGAF
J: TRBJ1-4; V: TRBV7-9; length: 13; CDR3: SSSFTGGTNEKLF
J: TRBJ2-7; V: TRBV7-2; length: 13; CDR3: ASSLAGLLGDEQY
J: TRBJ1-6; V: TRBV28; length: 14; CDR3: ASSSPTGGGNSPLH
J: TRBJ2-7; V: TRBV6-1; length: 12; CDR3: ASSEGGHSYEQY
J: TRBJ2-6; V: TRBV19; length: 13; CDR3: ASSPWTAGANVLT
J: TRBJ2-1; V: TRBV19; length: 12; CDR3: ASPVAGGVDEQF
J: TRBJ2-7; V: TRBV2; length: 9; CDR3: ASRLQGRQY
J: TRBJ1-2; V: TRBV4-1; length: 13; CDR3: ASSQDPATNYGYT
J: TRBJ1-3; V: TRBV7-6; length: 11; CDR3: ASSLVSGNTIY
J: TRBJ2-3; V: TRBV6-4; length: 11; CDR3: ASSVTGTDTQY
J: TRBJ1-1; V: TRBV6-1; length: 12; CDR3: ASTEGRGRTEAF
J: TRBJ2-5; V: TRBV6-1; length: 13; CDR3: ASSIRTGGQETQY
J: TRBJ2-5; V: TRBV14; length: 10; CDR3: ASSQAGQLQY